Listed below are T cell receptor beta chains from one sample, sequenced in a study of blood T cell repertoires in COVID-19. Data came from immunoSEQ multiplex PCR; TCRdb stores just in-frame clones and leaves some out. This sample has about 75,000 clones, with approximately 90% found just once. The sequencing input was peripheral blood. Receptors were obtained from a human donor in a cohort sampled during active COVID-19. Both conserved end residues are part of each CDR3. The D gene is left open where the match is weak. Clone size is shown for a subset of rows, as once, few, many or a class of expanded clone.

d_gene	j_gene	abundance	v_gene	CDR3aa	CDR3nt
.	TRBJ2-1	few	TRBV6-1	CASSENSIAGRTRHEQFF	TGTGCCAGCAGTGAAAATTCAATCGCGGGACGAACGAGACATGAGCAGTTCTTC
TRBD2	TRBJ2-3	.	TRBV7-9	CASSLEFLAGFTDTQYF	TGTGCCAGCAGCTTAGAATTTCTAGCGGGGTTCACAGATACGCAGTATTTT
.	TRBJ2-3	.	TRBV29-1	CSVERKEGTDTQYF	TGCAGCGTTGAGAGGAAAGAGGGCACAGATACGCAGTATTTT
.	TRBJ1-5	.	TRBV5-6	CASSLKDSSYQPQHF	TGTGCCAGCAGCTTGAAGGACAGCAGTTATCAGCCCCAGCATTTT
TRBD2	TRBJ2-1	.	TRBV11-2	CASSRLGTSGRDNEQFF	TGTGCCAGCAGCCGCCTCGGGACTAGCGGGAGGGACAATGAGCAGTTCTTC
TRBD1	TRBJ1-2	.	TRBV18	CASSPQPTGGPYGYTF	TGTGCCAGCTCACCCCAACCGACAGGGGGACCCTATGGCTACACCTTC
TRBD2	TRBJ2-3	.	TRBV9	CASSGQAGGPRIDTQYF	TGTGCCAGCAGCGGTCAAGCGGGAGGGCCTAGAATCGATACGCAGTATTTT
.	TRBJ1-1	.	TRBV7-8	CASSFRDMNTEAFF	TGTGCCAGCAGCTTCCGGGACATGAACACTGAAGCTTTCTTT
TRBD1	TRBJ1-5	.	TRBV15	CATSRDPRDSSNQPQHF	TGTGCCACCAGCAGAGATCCCAGGGACAGTAGCAATCAGCCCCAGCATTTT
.	TRBJ1-2	.	TRBV28	CASSFDGYTF	TGTGCCAGCAGTTTCGATGGCTACACCTTC
.	TRBJ1-1	.	TRBV12-3/TRBV12-4	CASSFGGDTEAFF	TGTGCCAGCAGTTTCGGGGGGGACACTGAAGCTTTCTTT
.	TRBJ2-3	.	TRBV7-2	CASSATTSDTDTQYF	TGTGCCAGCAGCGCAACTACGTCGGACACAGATACGCAGTATTTT
.	TRBJ1-1	few	TRBV7-3	CASSNSLPGLNTEAFF	TGTGCCAGCAGCAACTCCCTGCCAGGGTTGAACACTGAAGCTTTCTTT
.	TRBJ1-1	.	TRBV11-2	CASRKQSGGMNTEAFF	TGTGCCAGCAGGAAACAATCTGGAGGGATGAACACTGAAGCTTTCTTT
TRBD2	TRBJ2-3	.	TRBV5-6	CASSLMSLAGARDTQYF	TGTGCCAGCAGCTTGATGAGCCTAGCGGGGGCAAGGGATACGCAGTATTTT
.	TRBJ1-2	.	TRBV5-4	CASSLEGRNYGYTF	TGTGCCAGCAGCTTGGAGGGGAGGAACTATGGCTACACCTTC
.	TRBJ2-1	.	TRBV5-1	CASRPTSSYNEQFF	TGCGCCAGCCGACCGACAAGCTCCTACAATGAGCAGTTCTTC
.	TRBJ2-1	.	TRBV10-3	CATSGGGGQARGNEQFF	TGTGCCACCAGTGGAGGGGGGGGACAGGCCCGCGGGAATGAGCAGTTCTTC
.	TRBJ2-3	.	TRBV21-1	CASSKVGGASGPSRADTQYF	TGTGCCAGCAGCAAAGTCGGCGGTGCTAGCGGTCCCTCGCGCGCAGATACGCAGTATTTT
TRBD1	TRBJ1-1	.	TRBV2	CASGRQGRTEAFF	TGTGCCAGCGGGAGACAGGGTAGGACTGAAGCTTTCTTT
TRBD1	TRBJ1-5	.	TRBV15	CATSRGKGQGGIEAQHF	TGTGCCACCAGCCGGGGCAAAGGACAGGGGGGGATTGAGGCCCAGCATTTT
.	TRBJ2-1	.	TRBV7-9	CASSARQDYNEQFF	TGTGCCAGCAGCGCCAGACAGGACTACAATGAGCAGTTCTTC
TRBD1	TRBJ2-7	.	TRBV27	CASSYRDRGVYEQYF	TGTGCCAGCAGTTACCGGGACAGGGGGGTATACGAGCAGTACTTC
.	TRBJ2-3	once	TRBV3-1/TRBV3-2	CASSHDPTSSDTQYF	TGTGCCAGCAGTCACGACCCGACTTCGTCAGATACGCAGTATTTT
TRBD1	TRBJ1-5	.	TRBV2	CASGSDRIYQPQHF	TGTGCCAGCGGATCGGACAGGATCTATCAGCCCCAGCATTTT
TRBD1	TRBJ2-7	.	TRBV27	CASSLSRGTVFYEQYF	TGTGCCAGCAGTTTATCAAGGGGGACAGTCTTCTACGAGCAGTACTTC